This TCR beta chain was sequenced during a study of cytomegalovirus exposure and HLA in healthy donors. Study in general: Findings of an earlier analysis included roughly 120 million unique TCR beta sequences from 170 million or so T cells. Study results and limitations: Using the classifier, cytomegalovirus status was reportedly diagnosed with high specificity and sensitivity.

Note on this clone: Its antigen is not known.

There are 14 residues in the CDR3. V lost 1 base and J lost 6, with 10 bases in between. The germline V gene encodes CDR1 SGHRS and CDR2 YFSETQ. A multiplex PCR was run with 60 Vbeta primers and 13 Jbeta primers. Produced via immunoSEQ multiplex PCR; TCRdb's table is partial and in-frame only. The repertoire consists of some 190,000 clones, with around four fifths occurring once and the leading ten covering approximately 1.2%. Sequencing was performed on PBMCs. The chain employs TRBV5-1 and TRBJ2-2, with D maybe TRBD2 (7 bases). The receptor was isolated from a boy between 2 and 10 years old in good health and CMV-seronegative. The CDR3, as DNA: TGCGCCAGCAGCTTGCGGGGGGCGGCCGGGGAGCTGTTTTTT. Translation gives CASSLRGAAGELFF.